This T cell receptor (beta chain) was identified during a study of blood T cell repertoires in COVID-19. Method: immunoSEQ multiplex PCR; TCRdb's copy keeps in-frame clones and lacks some. Among a few hundred thousand clones listed, 90% were seen once. The germline V gene encodes CDR1 MNHEY and CDR2 SVGAGI. The germline V and J ends were trimmed by 11 bases and 2 bases, with 7 bases remaining between them. This CDR3 contains 11 residues. Material for sequencing was PBMCs or T cells enriched from blood (not recorded which). This chain uses TRBV6-5 with TRBJ1-3; D call uncertain. This receptor was taken from a man younger than 30 who had recovered from COVID-19. The DNA for the CDR3 is TGTGCCTTCACGGCTGGAAACACCATATATTTT. The encoded protein is CAFTAGNTIYF.